This T cell receptor (beta chain) was recorded in a study of blood T cell repertoires in COVID-19. Study details: T cells, B-cell-depleted T cells, or PBMCs provided the cDNA or gDNA that served as material.

Original handling: Reference gene primer amplification gave estimated nucleated cell counts. Clones were read by immunoSEQ multiplex PCR, and TCRdb kept only the in-frame ones, dropping some. V and J calls and clone size follow that table, whereas D and trimming were derived from the DNA. The sample carries about 280,000 clones, approximately 86% recorded once. V lost 1 base and J lost 5, with 10 bases in between. This CDR3 contains 14 residues. Germline V lookup: CDR1 SGDLS, CDR2 YYNGEE. The sequence came from a middle-aged man with active or convalescent COVID-19. The genes are TRBV9 and TRBJ2-1; D unclear. The sample taken for sequencing was peripheral blood. CDR3 sequence reads: CASSVYPTNNEQFF. DNA of the CDR3: TGTGCCAGCAGCGTATACCCAACTAACAATGAGCAGTTCTTC.